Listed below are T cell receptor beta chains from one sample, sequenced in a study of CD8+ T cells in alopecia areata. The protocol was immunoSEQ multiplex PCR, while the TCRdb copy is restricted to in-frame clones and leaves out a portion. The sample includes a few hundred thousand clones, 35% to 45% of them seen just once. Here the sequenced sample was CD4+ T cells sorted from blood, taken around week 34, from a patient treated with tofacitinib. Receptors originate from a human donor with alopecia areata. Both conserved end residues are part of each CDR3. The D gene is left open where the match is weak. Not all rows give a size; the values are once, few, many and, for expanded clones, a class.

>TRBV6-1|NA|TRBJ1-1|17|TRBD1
CASSALARQGVNTEAFF
TGTGCCAGCAGTGCCTTAGCCCGACAGGGAGTGAACACTGAAGCTTTCTTT
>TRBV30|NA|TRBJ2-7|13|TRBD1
CAWSGQGYDEQYF
TGTGCCTGGAGTGGACAGGGGTACGACGAGCAGTACTTC
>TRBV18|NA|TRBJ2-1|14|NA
CASSRTQTYNEQFF
TGTGCCAGCTCGAGGACGCAGACTTACAATGAGCAGTTCTTC
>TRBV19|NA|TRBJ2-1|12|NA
CASSIYANEQFF
TGTGCCAGTAGTATTTACGCCAATGAGCAGTTCTTC
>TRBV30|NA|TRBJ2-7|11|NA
CAWSAAYEQYF
TGTGCCTGGAGTGCCGCCTACGAGCAGTACTTC
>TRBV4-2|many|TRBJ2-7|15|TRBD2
CASSQETSGRGEQYF
TGTGCCAGCAGCCAAGAGACTAGCGGGAGAGGCGAGCAGTACTTC
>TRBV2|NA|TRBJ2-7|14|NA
CASSAGPGLYEQYF
TGTGCCAGCAGTGCGGGCCCTGGTCTCTACGAGCAGTACTTC
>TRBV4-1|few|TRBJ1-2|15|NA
CASSHEGQGAYGYTF
TGCGCCAGCAGCCACGAGGGGCAGGGTGCCTATGGCTACACCTTC
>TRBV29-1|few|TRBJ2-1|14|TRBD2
CSVEPPGRVGEQFF
TGCAGCGTTGAACCCCCCGGGAGGGTGGGTGAGCAGTTCTTC
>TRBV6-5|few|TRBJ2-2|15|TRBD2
CASSLTSGDSGELFF
TGTGCCAGCAGTCTGACTAGCGGGGATTCCGGGGAGCTGTTTTTT
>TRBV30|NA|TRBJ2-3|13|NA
CASGEGATDTQYF
TGTGCCTCCGGGGAAGGGGCCACAGATACGCAGTATTTT
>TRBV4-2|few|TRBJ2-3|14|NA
CASTAASGTDTQYF
TGTGCCAGTACAGCGGCTAGTGGCACAGATACGCAGTATTTT
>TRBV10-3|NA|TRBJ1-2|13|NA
CAIRDTSNYGYTF
TGTGCCATAAGGGACACGTCTAACTATGGCTACACCTTC
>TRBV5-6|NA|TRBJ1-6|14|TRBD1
CASTSDRGNSPLHF
TGTGCCAGCACATCGGACAGGGGAAATTCACCCCTCCACTTT
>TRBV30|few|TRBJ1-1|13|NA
CAWSVTGISEAFF
TGTGCCTGGAGTGTAACCGGGATTTCCGAAGCTTTCTTT
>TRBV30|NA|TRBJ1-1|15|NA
CAWRPRTRLGTEAFF
TGTGCCTGGAGGCCCCGGACAAGACTGGGCACTGAAGCTTTCTTT
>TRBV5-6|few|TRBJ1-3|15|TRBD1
CASSLAKGGRNTIYF
TGTGCCAGCAGCTTGGCCAAAGGGGGCAGGAACACCATATATTTT
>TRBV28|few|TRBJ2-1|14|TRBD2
CATLAGGLYNEQFF
TGTGCCACCTTAGCGGGAGGACTCTACAATGAGCAGTTCTTC
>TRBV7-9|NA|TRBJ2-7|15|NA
CASSFPAGETTEQYF
TGTGCCAGCAGCTTTCCGGCAGGGGAGACGACCGAGCAGTACTTC
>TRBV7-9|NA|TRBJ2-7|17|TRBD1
CASSFPLVGQGINEQYF
TGTGCCAGCAGCTTCCCCCTTGTGGGACAGGGGATCAACGAGCAGTACTTC
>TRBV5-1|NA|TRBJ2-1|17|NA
CASSIPGHQTLHNEQFF
TGCGCCAGCAGCATTCCGGGACACCAAACTCTCCACAATGAGCAGTTCTTC
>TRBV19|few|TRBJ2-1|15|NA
CASSPSNQQYNEQFF
TGTGCCAGTAGTCCAAGTAATCAACAGTACAATGAGCAGTTCTTC
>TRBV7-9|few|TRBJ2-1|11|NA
CASSSPWEQFF
TGTGCCAGCAGCTCCCCGTGGGAGCAGTTCTTC
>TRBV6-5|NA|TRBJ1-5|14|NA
CASSYGGFNQPQHF
TGTGCCAGCAGTTACGGGGGGTTCAATCAGCCCCAGCATTTT
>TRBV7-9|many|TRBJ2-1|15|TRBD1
CASSPLGQGYNEQFF
TGTGCCAGCAGCCCTCTGGGACAGGGCTACAATGAGCAGTTCTTC
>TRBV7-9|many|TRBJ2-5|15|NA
CASSPTGLLQETQYF
TGTGCCAGCAGCCCTACGGGACTGCTCCAAGAGACCCAGTACTTC
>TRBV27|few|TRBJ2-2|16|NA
CASSLRGAGNTGELFF
TGTGCCAGCAGTTTACGGGGGGCAGGGAACACCGGGGAGCTGTTTTTT
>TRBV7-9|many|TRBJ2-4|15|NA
CASNRGTGSRNIQYF
TGTGCCAGCAACCGGGGAACAGGGTCCCGAAACATTCAGTACTTC
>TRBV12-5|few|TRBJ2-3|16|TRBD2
CASGLRPSGRTDTQYF
TGTGCTAGTGGTTTGAGGCCTAGCGGGAGGACAGATACGCAGTATTTT
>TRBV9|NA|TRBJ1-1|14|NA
CASREPGGGTEAFF
TGTGCCAGCAGAGAACCGGGCGGGGGAACTGAAGCTTTCTTT
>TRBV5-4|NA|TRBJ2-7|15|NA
CASSPNPQVSYEQYF
TGTGCCAGCAGCCCAAACCCACAGGTCTCCTACGAGCAGTACTTC
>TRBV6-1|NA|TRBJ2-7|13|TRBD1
CATAGTGSYEQYF
TGTGCCACCGCCGGGACAGGATCCTACGAGCAGTACTTC
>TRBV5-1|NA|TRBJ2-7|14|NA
CASSFEGGPYEQYF
TGCGCCAGCAGCTTTGAAGGGGGGCCCTACGAGCAGTACTTC
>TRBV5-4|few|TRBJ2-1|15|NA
CASSLMALGHNEQFF
TGTGCCAGCAGTTTGATGGCCCTAGGGCACAATGAGCAGTTCTTC
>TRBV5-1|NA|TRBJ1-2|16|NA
CASSLWPGVQAYGYTF
TGCGCCAGCAGCTTGTGGCCCGGGGTGCAAGCCTATGGCTACACCTTC
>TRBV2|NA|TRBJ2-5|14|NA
CASSGGTFQETQYF
TGTGCCAGCAGCGGCGGGACATTTCAAGAGACCCAGTACTTC
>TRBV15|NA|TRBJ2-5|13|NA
CATSRDPGETQYF
TGTGCCACCAGCAGAGATCCGGGAGAGACCCAGTACTTC
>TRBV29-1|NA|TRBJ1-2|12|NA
CSGVTGLYGYTF
TGCAGCGGGGTCACAGGGCTCTATGGCTACACCTTC
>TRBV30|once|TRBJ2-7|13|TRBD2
CAWSVGLAGGQYF
TGTGCCTGGAGCGTAGGGCTAGCGGGAGGGCAGTACTTC
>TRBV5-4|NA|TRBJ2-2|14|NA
CASSLDRRTGELFF
TGTGCCAGCAGCTTGGACAGGCGAACCGGGGAGCTGTTTTTT
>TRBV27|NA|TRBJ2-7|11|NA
CASSLFYEQYF
TGTGCCAGCTCGCTCTTCTACGAGCAGTACTTC
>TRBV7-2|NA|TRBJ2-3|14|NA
CASSIGRSTDTQYF
TGTGCCAGCAGCATAGGAAGGAGCACAGATACGCAGTATTTT
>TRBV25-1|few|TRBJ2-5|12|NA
CASSEFRETQYF
TGTGCCAGCAGTGAATTTCGAGAGACCCAGTACTTC
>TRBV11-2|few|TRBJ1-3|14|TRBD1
CASSPIQGGNTIYF
TGTGCCAGCAGCCCCATACAGGGGGGAAACACCATATATTTT
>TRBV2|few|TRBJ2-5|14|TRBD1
CASSNGQGKETQYF
TGTGCCAGCAGTAACGGACAGGGTAAAGAGACCCAGTACTTC
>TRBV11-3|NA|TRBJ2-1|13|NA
CASSLTSINEQFF
TGTGCCAGCAGCTTAACTAGTATCAATGAGCAGTTCTTC